The 10 T cell receptor beta chains below come from one sample, sequenced in a study of shared clonotypes between healthy human individuals. Assay: immunoSEQ multiplex PCR; the TCRdb copy retains only in-frame clones and omits some. The sample carries 450,000 to 500,000 clones, 76% recorded once. Sequenced input: PBMCs. The origin of the receptors is a woman aged 40 to 50 in good health. Some clones in this sample may be carry-over from other donors' samples.

This clone was detected ten times or more. V is TRBV4-1 and J is TRBJ2-1; D unresolved. Per the germline V gene, CDR1 is MGHRA and CDR2 is YSYEKL. V dropped 6 bases and J dropped 3 bases, with 3 bases sitting between them. The CDR3 has 11 amino acids. The CDR3 protein is CASSYYNEQFF. In DNA, the CDR3 is TGCGCCAGCAGTTACTACAATGAGCAGTTCTTC.

The chain recombines TRBV30 with TRBJ2-6, with no clear D. The CDR3 runs 13 residues. Germline V gene lookup returns CDR1 GTSNPN and CDR2 SVGIG (reference sequence). Trimming took off 6 bases at V and 0 bases at J, with 6 bases between the two ends. CDR3: CACDISGANVLTF. CDR3 DNA: TGTGCCTGTGACATCTCTGGGGCCAACGTCCTGACTTTC.

This clone was picked up many times. This chain connects TRBV9 to TRBJ2-2; 7 positions agree with TRBD2. The ends lost 0 bases at V and 12 bases at J; junction bases unmatched: 5. The CDR3 has 13 amino acids. Looked up from germline, CDR1 is SGDLS and CDR2 is YYNGEE. CDR3 sequence: CASSVATSKKLFF. The CDR3 nucleotides are TGTGCCAGCAGCGTAGCGACTAGCAAGAAGCTGTTTTTT.

The CDR3 region is CASSRRNNEQFF. CDR3 in DNA: TGTGCCAGCAGTCGTAGGAACAATGAGCAGTTCTTC. The chain joins TRBV27 to TRBJ2-1; D is undetermined. The V gene lost 5 bases and the J gene lost 5 bases, with 7 bases spanning the gap. CDR1 and CDR2 (germline): MNHEY, SMNVEV (reference sequence). The CDR3 totals 12 residues.

The chain recombines TRBV28 with TRBJ2-3; 10 bases map to TRBD2. J lost 4 bases, V lost 3 bases, and 13 bases had no gene match. Germline CDR1 reads MDHEN; CDR2 reads SYDVKM. This CDR3 has 18 residues. CDR3: CASSFDPLAGVEADTQYF. The CDR3 DNA sequence: TGTGCCAGCAGTTTCGATCCCCTAGCGGGAGTCGAGGCAGATACGCAGTATTTT.

This clone showed up just once. V and J are TRBV29-1 and TRBJ2-7; 8 bases are shared with TRBD1. Germline assignment: CDR1 SQVTM and CDR2 ANQGSEA. CDR3 size: 14 residues. V trimming: 6 bases; J trimming: 2 bases; junction bases outside the gene matches: 9. CDR3 coding DNA: TGCAGCGTCAAACCCGGGACAGGAGCCTACGAGCAGTACTTC. Translating gives CSVKPGTGAYEQYF.

The CDR3 spells CASSYLAYNEQFF. The DNA of the CDR3 is TGTGCCAGCAGCTACCTAGCGTACAATGAGCAGTTCTTC. The chain combines TRBV5-8 with TRBJ2-1; tentative D call: TRBD2 (6 bases). V lost 3 bases and J 4 bases, leaving 8 bases between the germline ends. CDR1 is SGHTS and CDR2 is YDEGEE in the germline V gene. The CDR3 consists of 13 residues.

V gene TRBV7-3 combines with J gene TRBJ2-3; 8 nucleotides match TRBD1. This CDR3 spans 16 amino acids. Trimming cost V 3 bases and J 2 bases; bases outside gene matches: 7. Germline-derived CDR1 and CDR2 are SGHTA and FQGTGA. The CDR3 sequence: CASSLSTGVHTDTQYF. CDR3 sequence (DNA): TGTGCCAGCAGCTTGTCGACAGGGGTGCACACAGATACGCAGTATTTT.

This chain uses TRBV7-2 with TRBJ2-5; 8 nucleotides match TRBD2. Matching the DNA end better, TRBJ2-7 makes the J call doubtful. The CDR3 length is 16 residues. Germline loops: CDR1 SGHTA, CDR2 FQGNSA. The CDR3 bases are TGTGCCAGCAGCTTAAATCCAGCGGGAGTCGGGTACGAGCAGTACTTC. This codes for CASSLNPAGVGYEQYF.

This clone was detected once. V gene TRBV18 combines with J gene TRBJ2-3, with 8 bases lining up with TRBD1. Germline V CDR1 and CDR2: KGHSH, LQKENI. The length of the CDR3 is 19 residues. With V trimmed by 0 bases and J by 4 bases, 15 bases remained unmatched. The CDR3 DNA is TGTGCCAGCTCACCACCGGGTTCCAGGGGGCTTCATATTCCAGATACGCAGTATTTT. Encoded protein: CASSPPGSRGLHIPDTQYF. Complete variable domain (other parts from reference TRBV18 and TRBJ2-3): NAGVMQNPRHLVRRRGQEARLRCSPMKGHSHVYWYRQLPEEGLKFMVYLQKENIIDESGMPKERFSAEFPKEGPSILRIQQVVRGDSAAYFCASSPPGSRGLHIPDTQYFGPGTRLTVL.